The 20 T cell receptor beta chains below come from one sample, sequenced in a study of blood T cell repertoires in COVID-19. Libraries were prepared by immunoSEQ multiplex PCR; TCRdb keeps only in-frame clonotypes and omits some of them. The sample lists fewer than 250,000 clones; around 80% were seen once. Sequenced input: peripheral blood. Receptor source: a woman in her 40s with acute or convalescent COVID-19.

This chain uses TRBV29-1 with TRBJ2-4, with D possibly being TRBD2 (6 bases). V was shortened by 3 bases and J by 7 bases, with 13 bases between the two germline ends. The CDR3 totals 13 residues. In germline, CDR1 is SQVTM, CDR2 ANQGSEA. CDR3 loop: CSVEWERGNIQYF. CDR3 in DNA: TGCAGCGTTGAGTGGGAACGGGGGAACATTCAGTACTTC.

The genes are TRBV6-6 and TRBJ1-4; the match to TRBD1 covers 7 bases. V lost 5 bases and J lost 8; bases outside the gene matches: 14. The CDR3 length is 16 residues. The germline gives CDR1 MNHNY, CDR2 SVGAGI (reference sequence). The CDR3 DNA follows: TGTGCCAGCAGTCGACAGGGATGGAGTCTCGGAGAAAAACTGTTTTTT. This gives the protein CASSRQGWSLGEKLFF.

This chain links TRBV5-4 with TRBJ1-2; D is uncertain. Trimming pared 2 bases from V and 0 bases from J, leaving 11 bases between. CDR1 and CDR2 from the germline V gene are SGHNT and YYREEE (reference sequence). This CDR3 contains 15 residues. The CDR3 is CASSFVQSSNYGYTF. The CDR3 nucleotides are TGTGCCAGCAGCTTCGTGCAGTCTTCTAACTATGGCTACACCTTC.

V gene TRBV7-9 combines with J gene TRBJ2-3; D might be TRBD2 (6 bases). Germline V lookup: CDR1 SEHNR, CDR2 FQNEAQ (reference sequence). V dropped 2 bases and J dropped 6 bases, with 12 bases sitting between them. This CDR3 comprises 14 residues. The CDR3 region has the DNA TGTGCCAGCAGCTTATCGCGCGGGGTGGATACGCAGTATTTT. Its translation is CASSLSRGVDTQYF. The whole variable domain, filled in from reference TRBV7-9 and TRBJ2-3, reads DTGVSQNPRHKITKRGQNVTFRCDPISEHNRLYWYRQTLGQGPEFLTYFQNEAQLEKSRLLSDRFSAERPKGSFSTLEIQRTEQGDSAMYLCASSLSRGVDTQYFGPGTRLTVL.

The chain is built from TRBV7-9 and TRBJ2-2; D remains unclear. The ends were cut back, 2 bases at V and 6 bases at J, with 4 bases in the middle. The CDR3 length is 12 residues. Germline assignment: CDR1 SEHNR and CDR2 FQNEAQ (reference sequence). The CDR3 DNA reads TGTGCCAGCAGCTTAAACTCCGGGGAGCTGTTTTTT. Translated, it gives CASSLNSGELFF.

The chain is built from TRBV5-4 and TRBJ2-4; 7 nucleotides line up with TRBD2. Germline CDR1 SGHNT, CDR2 YYREEE (reference sequence). Losses at the gene ends were 4 bases for V and 1 base for J; bases not matched to a gene: 8. The CDR3 loop spans 16 amino acids. CDR3 DNA: TGTGCCAGCAGCCTCATGGGCGGGAGCGCCAAAAACATTCAGTACTTC. This translates into CASSLMGGSAKNIQYF.

V usage is TRBV30 and J usage is TRBJ1-4; 8 nucleotides align to TRBD1. CDR1 and CDR2 from the germline V gene are GTSNPN and SVGIG (reference sequence). The junction had 5 bases not matched to a gene; V was cut back by 0 bases and J by 8 bases. This CDR3 region has 14 residues. The CDR3 loop reads CAWSVQGGWEKLFF. Here the CDR3 DNA reads TGTGCCTGGAGTGTACAGGGGGGCTGGGAAAAACTGTTTTTT.

The chain couples TRBV7-3 to TRBJ1-2, with 7 bases lining up with TRBD1. From germline, CDR1 is SGHTA and CDR2 FQGTGA. CDR3 size: 17 residues. Unmatched junction bases numbered 16, after V lost 5 bases and J lost 4 bases. In nucleotides, the CDR3 is TGTGCCAGCAGCCCCAAAACCCTAGACAGGGTCGGCTATGGCTACACCTTC. It translates to CASSPKTLDRVGYGYTF.

J is TRBJ2-2 and V is TRBV4-1; D remains unclear. The CDR3 has 15 residues. Between the trimmed V and J ends, which lost 8 bases and 0 bases, there was a span of 13 bases. Germline V lookup: CDR1 MGHRA, CDR2 YSYEKL. CDR3 nucleotide sequence: TGCGCCAGCTATCAAGTTCAGGCGAACACCGGGGAGCTGTTTTTT. It encodes CASYQVQANTGELFF.

The chain is built from TRBV3-1 (or the pseudogene TRBV3-2) and TRBJ2-2; 7 positions agree with TRBD2. The CDR3 consists of 17 residues. V was pared by 0 bases and J by 4 bases, with 8 bases of the junction left unmatched. Germline V CDR1 and CDR2: LGHDT, YNNKEL (reference sequence). This CDR3 is CASSQDPGSGSTGELFF. Here the CDR3 DNA reads TGTGCCAGCAGCCAAGATCCGGGTAGCGGGTCCACCGGGGAGCTGTTTTTT.

The V and J genes are TRBV3-1 (or the pseudogene TRBV3-2) and TRBJ2-1; the D is unclear. Trimming pared 6 bases from V and 0 bases from J, leaving 9 bases between. Germline V gene sequence: CDR1 LGHDT, CDR2 YNNKEL (reference sequence). The CDR3 runs to 14 residues. The CDR3 coding sequence is TGTGCCAGCAGTCGTACTGGCTCCTACAATGAGCAGTTCTTC. Amino acids: CASSRTGSYNEQFF.

The chain has TRBV11-3 and TRBJ2-7; 7 bases agree with TRBD2. Germline CDR1 SGHNT, CDR2 YENEEA. V lost 0 bases to trimming and J lost 3 bases; unmatched junction nucleotides: 11. CDR3 size: 17 residues. CDR3 region: CASSLDGGTTLHYEQYF. In nucleotides, the CDR3 is TGTGCCAGCAGCTTAGATGGGGGGACTACCCTCCACTACGAGCAGTACTTC.

The chain uses TRBV10-2 and TRBJ2-1, with D maybe TRBD1 (5 bases). V lost 3 bases and J 0 bases, leaving 12 bases between the germline ends. CDR3 size: 16 residues. From germline, CDR1 is WSHSY and CDR2 SAAADI. The CDR3 bases are TGCGCCAGCAGTGAACGGCCCCAGGGCTCCTACAATGAGCAGTTCTTC. This encodes CASSERPQGSYNEQFF.

CDR3 in amino acids: CASSQDWGRGSYGYTF. In nucleotides, the CDR3 is TGCGCCAGCAGCCAAGATTGGGGCAGGGGGAGCTATGGCTACACCTTC. The rearrangement joins TRBV4-3 to TRBJ1-2; 7 bases agree with TRBD1. The germline V gene encodes CDR1 LGHNA and CDR2 YSLEER. The CDR3 covers 16 residues. The junction had 8 bases not matched to a gene; V was cut back by 0 bases and J by 4 bases.

This sequence joins TRBV7-9 and TRBJ1-2; 7 bases line up with TRBD1. Germline CDR1 and CDR2: SEHNR and FQNEAQ (reference sequence). CDR3 length: 14 residues. V gave up 5 bases and J gave up 4 bases; unmatched junction bases: 7. The CDR3 reads CASSRGTASYGYTF. For the CDR3, the DNA is TGTGCCAGCAGCCGAGGGACAGCTTCCTATGGCTACACCTTC.

The chain is built from TRBV19 and TRBJ1-6, with D hard to call. Trimming took off 3 bases at V and 4 bases at J, with 10 bases between the two ends. Germline V gene lookup returns CDR1 LNHDA and CDR2 SQIVND (reference sequence). The CDR3 covers 15 residues. The CDR3 spells CASSMRPTYNSPLHF. CDR3 nucleotide sequence: TGTGCCAGTAGTATGCGGCCAACTTATAATTCACCCCTCCACTTT. Combining the CDR3 with reference TRBV19 and TRBJ1-6 gives the whole variable domain DGGITQSPKYLFRKEGQNVTLSCEQNLNHDAMYWYRQDPGQGLRLIYYSQIVNDFQKGDIAEGYSVSREKKESFPLTVTSAQKNPTAFYLCASSMRPTYNSPLHFGNGTRLTVT.

J is TRBJ2-5 and V is TRBV11-1; TRBD1 is a possible D gene (6 bases). V dropped 5 bases and J dropped 1 base, with 17 bases sitting between them. The CDR3 spans 16 residues. In germline, CDR1 is SGHAT, CDR2 FQDESV (reference sequence). The CDR3 DNA reads TGTGCCAGCAGCACCGGGCAGGGGCCCATCCAAGAGACCCAGTACTTC. This sequence encodes CASSTGQGPIQETQYF.

This sequence joins TRBV5-8 and TRBJ1-5; 7 bases align to TRBD1. V lost 5 bases, J lost 5 bases, and 19 bases stayed unmatched. The CDR3 is 18 residues long. Germline loops: CDR1 SGHTS, CDR2 YDEGEE. The chain's CDR3 is CASSLELSFRDSYQPQHF. The CDR3 DNA sequence: TGTGCCAGCAGTCTAGAGCTTAGCTTCCGGGACAGCTATCAGCCCCAGCATTTT. Based on the CDR3 plus reference TRBV5-8 and TRBJ1-5, the full variable domain is EAGVTQSPTHLIKTRGQQATLRCSPISGHTSVYWYQQALGLGLQFLLWYDEGEERNRGNFPPRFSGRQFPNYSSELNVNALELEDSALYLCASSLELSFRDSYQPQHFGDGTRLSIL.

The table lists this clone with a count of one. V and J are TRBV2 and TRBJ1-5, with TRBD1 matching over 10 bases. V gave up 6 bases and J gave up 6 bases; unmatched junction bases: 2. CDR3 size: 13 residues. Germline CDR1 is SNHLY and CDR2 is FYNNEI. The CDR3 region is CASRGQGSQPQHF. The CDR3 DNA reads TGTGCCAGCAGGGGACAGGGGTCTCAGCCCCAGCATTTT.

The V and J genes are TRBV28 and TRBJ2-7; tentative D call: TRBD1 (6 bases). Germline CDR1 is MDHEN and CDR2 is SYDVKM. V lost 4 bases, J lost 5 bases, and 12 bases lay in between. The CDR3 sequence is 13 residues long. The CDR3 DNA follows: TGTGCCAGCAGTTCAAGGACAGTAAACGAGCAGTACTTC. This codes for CASSSRTVNEQYF.